The source of this T cell receptor beta chain is a study of blood T cells in healthy people across ages. A sample-barcoded 5' primer and a J-beta primer mix were used in a second PCR of about 7 to 11 cycles. TCRdb independently ran MiXCR on the 5' RACE reads; one entry per CDR3 protein. The table shows 550,000 to 700,000 distinct CDR3 sequences, with roughly a quarter occurring only once. The V gene end was trimmed by 4 bases and the J gene end by 8 bases; junction bases not matched to a gene: 17. The CDR3 totals 16 residues. The germline V gene has CDR1 SQVTM and CDR2 ANQGSEA. The clonotype comes from a woman aged 70 to 79 in good health. The sample consisted of blood. The chain combines TRBV29-1 with TRBJ2-3, with 8 bases aligning to TRBD1. The CDR3 DNA follows: TGCAGCGTTGGGGACACGGGGACAGGCGGCAAGGTTACGCAGTATTTT. Translated, it gives CSVGDTGTGGKVTQYF.